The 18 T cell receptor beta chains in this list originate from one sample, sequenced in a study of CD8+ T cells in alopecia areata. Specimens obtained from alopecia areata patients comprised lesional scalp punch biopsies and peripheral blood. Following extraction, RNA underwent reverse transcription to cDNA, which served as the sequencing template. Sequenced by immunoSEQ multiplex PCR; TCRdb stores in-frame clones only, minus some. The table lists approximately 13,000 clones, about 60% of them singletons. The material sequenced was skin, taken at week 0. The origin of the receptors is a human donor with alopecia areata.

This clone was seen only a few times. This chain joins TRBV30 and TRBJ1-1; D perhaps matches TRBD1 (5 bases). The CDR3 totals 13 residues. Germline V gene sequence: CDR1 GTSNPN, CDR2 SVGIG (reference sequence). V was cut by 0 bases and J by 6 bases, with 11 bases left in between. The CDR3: CAWSVVGEAEAFF. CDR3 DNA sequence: TGTGCCTGGAGTGTAGTAGGGGAAGCTGAAGCTTTCTTT.

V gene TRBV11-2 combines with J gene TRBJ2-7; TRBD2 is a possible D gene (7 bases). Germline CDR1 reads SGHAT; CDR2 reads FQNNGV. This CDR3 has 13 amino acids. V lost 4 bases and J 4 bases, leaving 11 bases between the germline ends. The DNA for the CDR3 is TGTGCCAGCAGCTCAGGGGACTATTACGAGCAGTACTTC. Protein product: CASSSGDYYEQYF.

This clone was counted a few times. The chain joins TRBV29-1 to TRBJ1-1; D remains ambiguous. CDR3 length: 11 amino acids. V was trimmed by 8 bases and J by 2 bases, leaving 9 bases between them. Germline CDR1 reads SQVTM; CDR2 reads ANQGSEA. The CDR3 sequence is CSLRDNTEAFF. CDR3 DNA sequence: TGCAGCTTAAGGGATAACACTGAAGCTTTCTTT.

CDR3 residues: CASRSVPAAEAFF. CDR3 sequence (DNA): TGTGCCAGTCGTTCCGTACCCGCCGCTGAAGCTTTCTTT. J is TRBJ1-1 and V is TRBV27; D unresolved. Trimming left V 9 bases short and J 6 bases short, with 17 bases between. The CDR3 runs 13 residues. Germline V gene data show CDR1 as MNHEY and CDR2 as SMNVEV (reference sequence).

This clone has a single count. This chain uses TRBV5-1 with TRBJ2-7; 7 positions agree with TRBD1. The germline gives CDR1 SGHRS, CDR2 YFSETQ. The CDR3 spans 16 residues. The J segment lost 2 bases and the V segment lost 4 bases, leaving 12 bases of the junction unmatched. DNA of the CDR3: TGCGCCAGCAGCCCTATCCGGGACAGCCTTACCTACGAGCAGTACTTC. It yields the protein CASSPIRDSLTYEQYF.

The CDR3 region is CASSLGSSGYRLDTQYF. DNA for the CDR3: TGTGCCAGCAGCTTAGGGAGTAGCGGATATCGCTTAGATACGCAGTATTTT. The chain carries TRBV7-2 and TRBJ2-3; tentatively, D is TRBD2 (6 bases). V was cut by 1 base and J by 5 bases, with 19 bases left in between. The germline V gene has CDR1 SGHTA and CDR2 FQGNSA. The length of the CDR3 is 17 residues.

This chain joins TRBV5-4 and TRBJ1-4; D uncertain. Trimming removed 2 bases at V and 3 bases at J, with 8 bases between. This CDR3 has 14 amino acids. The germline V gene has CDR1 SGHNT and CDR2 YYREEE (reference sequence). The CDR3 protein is CASSFLGSNEKLFF. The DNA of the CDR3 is TGTGCCAGCAGCTTCTTGGGATCTAATGAAAAACTGTTTTTT.

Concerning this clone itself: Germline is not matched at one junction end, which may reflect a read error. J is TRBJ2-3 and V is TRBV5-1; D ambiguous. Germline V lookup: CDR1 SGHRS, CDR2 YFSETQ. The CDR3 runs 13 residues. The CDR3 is CASSFWDTDTQYF. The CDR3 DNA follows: TGTGCCAGCAGCTTCTGGGACACAGATACGCAGTATTTT.

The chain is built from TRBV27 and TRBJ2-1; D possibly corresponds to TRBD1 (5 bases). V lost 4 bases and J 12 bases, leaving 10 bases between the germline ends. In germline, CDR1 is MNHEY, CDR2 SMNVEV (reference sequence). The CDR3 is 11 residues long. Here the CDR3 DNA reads TGTGCCAGCAGTTGGGGCGTTTTGCAGTTCTTC. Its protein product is CASSWGVLQFF.

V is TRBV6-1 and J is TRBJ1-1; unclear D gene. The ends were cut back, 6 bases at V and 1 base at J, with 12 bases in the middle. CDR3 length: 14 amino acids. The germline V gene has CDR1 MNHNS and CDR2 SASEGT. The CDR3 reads CASRNSGENTEAFF. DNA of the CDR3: TGTGCCAGCAGGAACAGCGGAGAGAACACTGAAGCTTTCTTT.

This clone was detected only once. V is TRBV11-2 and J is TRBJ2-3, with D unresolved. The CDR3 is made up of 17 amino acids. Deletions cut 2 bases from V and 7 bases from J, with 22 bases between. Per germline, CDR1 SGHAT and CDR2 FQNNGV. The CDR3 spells CASSLPFRALHQYTQYF. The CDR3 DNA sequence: TGTGCCAGCAGCTTACCCTTCCGGGCCCTCCATCAATATACGCAGTATTTT.

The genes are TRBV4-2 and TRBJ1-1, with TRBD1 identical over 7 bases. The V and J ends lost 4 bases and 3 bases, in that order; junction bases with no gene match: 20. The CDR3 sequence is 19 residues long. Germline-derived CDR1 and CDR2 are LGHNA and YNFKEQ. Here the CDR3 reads CASSLRRQGGPRPYTEAFF. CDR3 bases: TGTGCCAGCAGCCTTCGACGACAGGGTGGGCCCCGGCCCTACACTGAAGCTTTCTTT.

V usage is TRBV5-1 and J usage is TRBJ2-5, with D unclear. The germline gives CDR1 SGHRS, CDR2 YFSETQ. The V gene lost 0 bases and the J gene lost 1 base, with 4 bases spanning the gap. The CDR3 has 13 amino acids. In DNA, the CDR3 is TGCGCCAGCAGCTTGGTACTCCAAGAGACCCAGTACTTC. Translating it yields CASSLVLQETQYF.

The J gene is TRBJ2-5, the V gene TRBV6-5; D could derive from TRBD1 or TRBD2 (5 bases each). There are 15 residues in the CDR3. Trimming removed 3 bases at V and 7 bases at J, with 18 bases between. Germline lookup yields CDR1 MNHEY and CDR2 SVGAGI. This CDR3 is CASSYVGAGAVTQYF. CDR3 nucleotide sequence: TGTGCCAGCAGTTATGTAGGGGCGGGCGCGGTGACCCAGTACTTC.

The CDR3 coding sequence is TGTGCCATCACCGTGGGACAGGGAGGCCGATACGGCGGGTACAATGAGCAGTTCTTC. It is translated as CAITVGQGGRYGGYNEQFF. This rearrangement joins TRBV10-3 to TRBJ2-1; TRBD1 agrees at 9 bases. Trimming took 7 bases from V and 4 from J; bases not matched to a gene: 20. CDR1 is ENHRY and CDR2 is SYGVKD in the germline V gene. The CDR3 runs to 19 residues.

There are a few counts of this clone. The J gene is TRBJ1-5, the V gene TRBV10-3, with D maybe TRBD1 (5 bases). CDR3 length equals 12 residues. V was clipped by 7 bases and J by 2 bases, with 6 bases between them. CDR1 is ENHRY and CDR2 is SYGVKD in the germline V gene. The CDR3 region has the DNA TGTGCCATCAAACAGGGCAATCAGCCCCAGCATTTT. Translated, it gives CAIKQGNQPQHF.

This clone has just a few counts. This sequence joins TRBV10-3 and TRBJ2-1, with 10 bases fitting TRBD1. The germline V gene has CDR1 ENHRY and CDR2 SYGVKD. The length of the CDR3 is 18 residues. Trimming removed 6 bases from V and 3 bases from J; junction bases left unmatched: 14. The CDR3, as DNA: TGTGCCATCAGCCCAAGACACCCCGGGACAGGGGACTACAATGAGCAGTTCTTC. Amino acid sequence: CAISPRHPGTGDYNEQFF.

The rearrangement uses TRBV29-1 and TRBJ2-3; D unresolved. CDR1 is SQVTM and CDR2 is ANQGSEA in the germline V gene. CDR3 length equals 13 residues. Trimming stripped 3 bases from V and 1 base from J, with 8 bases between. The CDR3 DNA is TGCAGCGTTGACCCGACGGGCACAGATACGCAGTATTTT. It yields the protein CSVDPTGTDTQYF.